A single sample is the source of the 27 T cell receptor beta chains below, sequenced in a study of graft-versus-host responses after intestinal transplantation. The data were produced by immunoSEQ multiplex PCR, yet TCRdb's version contains in-frame clones alone and is incomplete. The data contain under 40,000 clones, around 94% of them seen just once; the ten biggest clones take up 0.75% to 0.9%. The specimen comprised PBMCs, sampled 16 days after intestinal transplant. The source of these receptors is a human patient who received an intestinal transplant, so some T cells may come from the graft donor.

This clone was counted between two and nine times. The genes are TRBV6-1 and TRBJ2-7; 11 positions agree with TRBD2. Losses at the gene ends were 5 bases for V and 2 bases for J; bases not matched to a gene: 5. In germline, CDR1 is MNHNS, CDR2 SASEGT. The CDR3 is made up of 15 amino acids. The CDR3, as DNA: TGTGCCAGCAGTTCCAATAGCGGGAGGGCCTACGAGCAGTACTTC. Translation: CASSSNSGRAYEQYF.

The chain carries TRBV2 and TRBJ2-1, with 12 bases matching TRBD2. This CDR3 spans 17 amino acids. Germline V CDR1 and CDR2: SNHLY, FYNNEI. The V segment lost 3 bases and the J segment 2 bases; nucleotides outside the gene matches: 5. The chain's CDR3 is CASSEGTSGRAYNEQFF. For the CDR3, the DNA is TGTGCCAGCAGTGAGGGGACTAGCGGGCGAGCCTACAATGAGCAGTTCTTC.

J is TRBJ2-7 and V is TRBV27, with TRBD2 identical over 8 bases. This CDR3 comprises 15 residues. V shed 0 bases and J 4 bases; nucleotides not matched to a gene: 5. The germline V gene encodes CDR1 MNHEY and CDR2 SMNVEV (reference sequence). Here the CDR3 reads CASSLSILAEYEQYF. CDR3 nucleotide sequence: TGTGCCAGCAGTTTATCGATACTAGCGGAGTACGAGCAGTACTTC.

In its sample, this clone was seen once. The chain uses TRBV5-4 and TRBJ2-2, with 11 bases fitting TRBD2. Looked up from germline, CDR1 is SGHNT and CDR2 is YYREEE (reference sequence). With 3 bases clipped from V and 3 bases from J, the junction kept 4 bases outside the gene matches. CDR3 length: 16 residues. CDR3 nucleotides: TGTGCCAGCAGCTCCGGGACTAGCGGCTACACCGGGGAGCTGTTTTTT. As protein: CASSSGTSGYTGELFF.

The sample holds one count of this clone. The chain is built from TRBV6-6 and TRBJ1-4, with a weak D call TRBD1 (5 bases). From germline, CDR1 is MNHNY and CDR2 SVGAGI (reference sequence). Trimming stripped 2 bases from V and 0 bases from J, with 10 bases between. The CDR3 loop spans 16 amino acids. The CDR3 DNA follows: TGTGCCAGCAGTTACGGGACTAGGTCAACTAATGAAAAACTGTTTTTT. Protein: CASSYGTRSTNEKLFF.

The chain links TRBV5-1 to TRBJ2-7; D uncertain. Per the germline V gene, CDR1 is SGHRS and CDR2 is YFSETQ. This CDR3 contains 18 residues. Trimming removed 0 bases from V and 3 bases from J, with 22 bases in between. CDR3 bases: TGCGCCAGCAGCTTGGGCACGGAATCCCATCCATCCATCTACGAGCAGTACTTC. As protein: CASSLGTESHPSIYEQYF.

The J gene is TRBJ2-7, the V gene TRBV7-9; 9 bases agree with TRBD1. Germline V CDR1 and CDR2: SEHNR, FQNEAQ (reference sequence). J was trimmed by 7 bases and V by 5 bases; bases with no gene match: 3. The CDR3 has 12 residues. CDR3 protein: CASSGQGWEQYF. The DNA for the CDR3 is TGTGCCAGCAGCGGACAGGGGTGGGAGCAGTACTTC.

The genes are TRBV19 and TRBJ1-5; tentatively, D is TRBD1 (5 bases). Trimming left V 5 bases short and J 6 bases short, with 17 bases between. CDR3 length equals 15 residues. The germline gives CDR1 LNHDA, CDR2 SQIVND (reference sequence). The CDR3 region is CASSFGTPLIQPQHF. CDR3 DNA sequence: TGTGCCAGTAGTTTTGGGACGCCCTTGATTCAGCCCCAGCATTTT.

This sequence joins TRBV10-3 and TRBJ2-1, with 7 bases identical to TRBD2. Germline CDR1 and CDR2: ENHRY and SYGVKD. V shed 0 bases and J 2 bases; nucleotides not matched to a gene: 7. CDR3 size: 17 residues. Here the CDR3 reads CAISESITAGTYNEQFF. In DNA form, the CDR3 reads TGTGCCATCAGTGAGTCGATTACAGCGGGGACCTACAATGAGCAGTTCTTC.

This chain connects TRBV19 to TRBJ1-2; no definite D call. This CDR3 has 15 amino acids. Germline V gene sequence: CDR1 LNHDA, CDR2 SQIVND (reference sequence). V was trimmed by 5 bases and J by 3 bases, leaving 16 bases between them. In DNA form, the CDR3 reads TGTGCCAGTAGTCCCTTTGGTGGATTCGACTATGGCTACACCTTC. Its protein product is CASSPFGGFDYGYTF.

The V gene is TRBV7-9, the J gene TRBJ2-1; D is undetermined. This CDR3 contains 13 residues. The V end was cut by 4 bases, the J end by 6 bases, with 10 bases between. Germline V gene lookup returns CDR1 SEHNR and CDR2 FQNEAQ (reference sequence). Here the CDR3 reads CASSYPLVNEQFF. As DNA, the CDR3 is TGTGCCAGCAGCTACCCATTGGTCAATGAGCAGTTCTTC.

This clone has a single count. This chain joins TRBV28 and TRBJ2-7; D is unresolved. Germline-derived CDR1 and CDR2 are MDHEN and SYDVKM. The CDR3 has 15 amino acids. V gave up 5 bases and J gave up 2 bases, with 16 bases separating them. For the CDR3, the DNA is TGTGCCAGCAGTGCCGCGGTCACCCGAGCCTACGAGCAGTACTTC. Its protein product is CASSAAVTRAYEQYF.

CDR3 region: CASSSPGNQPQHF. In nucleotides, the CDR3 is TGTGCCAGCAGTTCCCCTGGCAATCAGCCCCAGCATTTT. This rearrangement joins TRBV28 to TRBJ1-5; D uncertain. Germline V lookup: CDR1 MDHEN, CDR2 SYDVKM. The CDR3 consists of 13 residues. V lost 4 bases and J 2 bases, leaving 6 bases between the germline ends. Drawing the rest from reference TRBV28 and TRBJ1-5, the complete variable domain is DVKVTQSSRYLVKRTGEKVFLECVQDMDHENMFWYRQDPGLGLRLIYFSYDVKMKEKGDIPEGYSVSREKKERFSLILESASTNQTSMYLCASSSPGNQPQHFGDGTRLSIL.

The chain recombines TRBV19 with TRBJ2-1; 8 bases are a match to TRBD2. CDR1 and CDR2 from the germline V gene are LNHDA and SQIVND (reference sequence). The CDR3 totals 13 residues. V was pared by 8 bases and J by 10 bases, with 10 bases of the junction left unmatched. The CDR3 DNA is TGTGCCAGTTCCGGGACTAGAGACCGAGAGCAGTTCTTC. Translation gives CASSGTRDREQFF.

The chain employs TRBV30 and TRBJ1-1; perhaps TRBD1 as D (5 bases). The CDR3 has 14 amino acids. The V end was cut by 3 bases, the J end by 0 bases, with 11 bases between. The germline gives CDR1 GTSNPN, CDR2 SVGIG (reference sequence). CDR3 sequence reads: CAWSPTVLNTEAFF. For the CDR3, the DNA is TGTGCCTGGAGCCCGACAGTGTTGAACACTGAAGCTTTCTTT.

V gene TRBV5-1 combines with J gene TRBJ2-7; 7 bases fit TRBD1. The CDR3 contains 16 residues. Unmatched junction bases numbered 10, after V lost 3 bases and J lost 1 base. Per germline, CDR1 SGHRS and CDR2 YFSETQ. CDR3 loop: CASSSPGQPSSYEQYF. The CDR3 DNA follows: TGCGCCAGCAGCTCGCCGGGACAGCCGAGTTCCTACGAGCAGTACTTC.

Here the CDR3 reads CASIAIQGEPNTEAFF. CDR3 sequence (DNA): TGTGCCAGCATCGCGATCCAAGGGGAACCGAACACTGAAGCTTTCTTT. J is TRBJ1-1 and V is TRBV7-9; a weak D match, TRBD1 (5 bases). Germline CDR1 and CDR2: SEHNR and FQNEAQ (reference sequence). The CDR3 runs to 16 residues. Trimming removed 7 bases at V and 1 base at J, with 19 bases between.

J is TRBJ2-7 and V is TRBV27; 9 bases fit TRBD2. Germline V gene sequence: CDR1 MNHEY, CDR2 SMNVEV (reference sequence). The CDR3 contains 14 residues. V lost 2 bases and J lost 3; bases outside the gene matches: 2. DNA of the CDR3: TGTGCCAGCAGTTTAGGCGGGGGGGACTACGAGCAGTACTTC. Translating gives CASSLGGGDYEQYF.

The chain joins TRBV6-1 to TRBJ2-1; unclear D gene. This CDR3 contains 12 residues. The germline V gene has CDR1 MNHNS and CDR2 SASEGT. Trimming pared 4 bases from V and 8 bases from J, leaving 9 bases between. DNA for the CDR3: TGTGCCAGCAGTGGCTTCTTTGATGAGCAGTTCTTC. Its protein product is CASSGFFDEQFF.

The J gene is TRBJ2-1, the V gene TRBV7-2; the D gene is possibly TRBD2 (6 bases). CDR3 length: 16 amino acids. CDR1 and CDR2 (germline): SGHTA, FQGNSA. Trimming left V 5 bases short and J 1 base short, with 15 bases between. In DNA form, the CDR3 reads TGTGCCAGCAGCACATCAACTAGCCGGTCCTACAATGAGCAGTTCTTC. As protein: CASSTSTSRSYNEQFF.

A single count supports this clone. The chain uses TRBV7-9 and TRBJ2-7; a weak D match, TRBD1 (5 bases). V lost 1 base, J lost 2 bases, and 9 bases lay in between. The CDR3 is 14 residues long. Per germline, CDR1 SEHNR and CDR2 FQNEAQ (reference sequence). The CDR3 DNA reads as TGTGCCAGCAGCTTAGAAAGGGGCCCCTACGAGCAGTACTTC. It translates to CASSLERGPYEQYF. The full variable domain, in which reference TRBV7-9 and TRBJ2-7 provide the parts outside the CDR3, is DTGVSQNPRHKITKRGQNVTFRCDPISEHNRLYWYRQTLGQGPEFLTYFQNEAQLEKSRLLSDRFSAERPKGSFSTLEIQRTEQGDSAMYLCASSLERGPYEQYFGPGTRLTVT.

V is TRBV5-4 and J is TRBJ2-7; 9 bases line up with TRBD1. CDR3 size: 16 residues. Germline-derived CDR1 and CDR2 are SGHNT and YYREEE (reference sequence). V lost 1 base, J lost 4 bases, and 9 bases stayed unmatched. The CDR3 region has the DNA TGTGCCAGCAGCTTGCCTTCGGGACAGGGACAATACGAGCAGTACTTC. Its translation: CASSLPSGQGQYEQYF.

The rearrangement joins TRBV9 to TRBJ2-7; TRBD2 matches 12 bases. Looked up from germline, CDR1 is SGDLS and CDR2 is YYNGEE. CDR3 length: 16 amino acids. The trim removed 3 bases at V and 0 bases at J, leaving 4 bases unmatched. The CDR3 DNA reads TGTGCCAGCAGCGCGACTAGCGGGGGTTTCTCCTACGAGCAGTACTTC. It specifies CASSATSGGFSYEQYF.

The rearrangement links TRBV5-1 to TRBJ2-5, with D possibly matching TRBD1 (6 bases). There are 14 residues in the CDR3. CDR1 and CDR2 from the germline V gene are SGHRS and YFSETQ. Trimming took off 2 bases at V and 3 bases at J, with 11 bases between the two ends. DNA of the CDR3: TGCGCCAGCAGCTTACAGGGCTCGAAAGAGACCCAGTACTTC. This gives the protein CASSLQGSKETQYF.

The chain couples TRBV19 to TRBJ2-3; the D gene is possibly TRBD1 (7 bases). The CDR3 length is 19 residues. V was trimmed by 3 bases and J by 6 bases, leaving 28 bases between them. CDR1 and CDR2 (germline): LNHDA, SQIVND (reference sequence). CDR3 in amino acids: CASSIRGTDSVPSADTQYF. As DNA, the CDR3 is TGTGCCAGTAGTATCCGGGGGACAGATAGTGTGCCCAGTGCGGATACGCAGTATTTT.

The chain uses TRBV16 and TRBJ2-1; D gene unclear. This CDR3 is 15 amino acids long. Deletions cut 1 base from V and 2 bases from J, with 9 bases between. CDR1 KGHSY and CDR2 FQNENV come from the germline V gene. CDR3 region: CASSQLGATYNEQFF. The CDR3 DNA reads TGTGCCAGCAGCCAATTGGGTGCGACCTACAATGAGCAGTTCTTC.

This clone is a singleton in its sample. The gene calls are TRBV10-1 and TRBJ2-1, with TRBD2 identical over 11 bases. CDR1 WNHNN and CDR2 SYGVQD come from the germline V gene (reference sequence). The junction had 8 bases not matched to a gene; V was cut back by 5 bases and J by 2 bases. The CDR3 spans 17 residues. The CDR3 reads CASSPGVSGRAYNEQFF. CDR3 DNA: TGCGCCAGCAGTCCCGGTGTTAGCGGGAGGGCCTACAATGAGCAGTTCTTC.